One sample yielded the 14 T cell receptor beta chains listed below, sequenced in a study of blood T cell repertoires in COVID-19. Measured with immunoSEQ multiplex PCR; TCRdb has only the in-frame clones, and not every one. In the table there are about 200,000 clones, 70% to 90% of which are singletons. The sample taken for sequencing was PBMCs or T cells enriched from blood (not recorded which). The receptors stem from a woman between 35 and 50 years old with acute COVID-19.

The chain is built from TRBV6-6 and TRBJ2-1; a possible D gene is TRBD1 (6 bases). Germline loops: CDR1 MNHNY, CDR2 SVGAGI (reference sequence). Trimming took off 0 bases at V and 10 bases at J, with 7 bases between the two ends. The CDR3 runs to 12 residues. The CDR3 coding sequence is TGTGCCAGCAGTTACTCCGGGACAGAGCAGTTCTTC. Translating it yields CASSYSGTEQFF.

This chain joins TRBV6-5 and TRBJ2-2, with D perhaps matching TRBD2 (6 bases). Germline CDR1 reads MNHEY; CDR2 reads SVGAGI. The CDR3 runs 15 residues. V was trimmed by 0 bases and J by 2 bases, leaving 7 bases between them. The CDR3, as DNA: TGTGCCAGCAGTTACTCGGGACTTAACACCGGGGAGCTGTTTTTT. Its translation: CASSYSGLNTGELFF.

The chain uses TRBV7-9 and TRBJ1-2; 10 bases line up with TRBD1. The V gene's germline CDR1 is SEHNR and CDR2 FQNEAQ (reference sequence). This CDR3 comprises 13 residues. V shed 5 bases and J 8 bases; nucleotides not matched to a gene: 5. In DNA, the CDR3 is TGTGCCAGCAGCCGGGACAGGGGAGAGGGCTACACCTTC. Protein: CASSRDRGEGYTF.

The chain links TRBV2 to TRBJ2-1, with TRBD2 matching 10 bases. The V gene end was trimmed by 4 bases and the J gene end by 8 bases; junction bases not matched to a gene: 14. Per germline, CDR1 SNHLY and CDR2 FYNNEI. The length of the CDR3 is 17 residues. The CDR3 coding sequence is TGTGCCAGCAGTGCTCCAACGCCGGGACTAGCGAGCCATGAGCAGTTCTTC. Amino acid sequence: CASSAPTPGLASHEQFF.

The J gene is TRBJ1-5, the V gene TRBV9; D unclear. V lost 0 bases and J 4 bases, leaving 8 bases between the germline ends. The CDR3 contains 14 residues. CDR1 SGDLS and CDR2 YYNGEE come from the germline V gene. Here the CDR3 DNA reads TGTGCCAGCAGCGTAGGGGCAGCTAATCAGCCCCAGCATTTT. Translation: CASSVGAANQPQHF.

The gene calls are TRBV3-1 (or the pseudogene TRBV3-2) and TRBJ2-1; 7 bases align to TRBD2. Germline V gene lookup returns CDR1 LGHDT and CDR2 YNNKEL (reference sequence). CDR3 length: 17 residues. V shed 7 bases, J shed 0 bases, and the junction held 12 bases outside the gene matches. The CDR3 DNA is TGTGCCAGCACCGACGAGGGTGGCGGGAGCTCCTACAATGAGCAGTTCTTC. It translates to CASTDEGGGSSYNEQFF.

V gene TRBV21-1 combines with J gene TRBJ2-7; TRBD2 reflects the table's D call only, with no check against the DNA. TRBV21-1 is an annotated pseudogene. This CDR3 is 15 amino acids long. CDR3 protein: CASHSGYPGSYEQYF. CDR3 bases: TGTGCCAGCCATAGCGGCTACCCAGGCTCCTACGAGCAGTACTTC.

The rearrangement uses TRBV2 and TRBJ1-2; D is perhaps TRBD1 (5 bases). The CDR3 is made up of 13 amino acids. The germline V and J ends were trimmed by 6 bases and 7 bases, with 15 bases remaining between them. Looked up from germline, CDR1 is SNHLY and CDR2 is FYNNEI. The CDR3 DNA reads TGTGCCAGCAGGGGTACAGGTAAAGGTGGCTACACCTTC. Translated: CASRGTGKGGYTF.

V and J are TRBV4-1 and TRBJ2-1; D remains ambiguous. The CDR3 is 14 residues long. CDR1 is MGHRA and CDR2 is YSYEKL in the germline V gene. V was shortened by 3 bases and J by 9 bases, with 15 bases between the two germline ends. The CDR3 bases are TGCGCCAGCAGCCAGCCTACGCTAGTTTCTGAGCAGTTCTTC. This sequence encodes CASSQPTLVSEQFF.

This clone was observed a few times. The gene calls are TRBV28 and TRBJ1-3; D might be TRBD1 (6 bases). V was cut by 6 bases and J by 1 base, with 10 bases left in between. CDR1 is MDHEN and CDR2 is SYDVKM in the germline V gene. This CDR3 is 14 amino acids long. CDR3 protein: CASRTGLSGNTIYF. DNA of the CDR3: TGTGCCAGCAGGACAGGTCTATCTGGAAACACCATATATTTT.

This chain links TRBV6-5 with TRBJ2-7; D ambiguous. This CDR3 spans 15 amino acids. Germline V gene data show CDR1 as MNHEY and CDR2 as SVGAGI. V was trimmed by 2 bases and J by 5 bases, leaving 16 bases between them. The CDR3 loop is CASSYSRVTVDEQYF. CDR3 nucleotides: TGTGCCAGCAGTTACAGCCGTGTGACTGTCGACGAGCAGTACTTC.

The genes are TRBV7-9 and TRBJ2-5; no clear D. This CDR3 comprises 15 residues. Germline values: CDR1 SEHNR, CDR2 FQNEAQ (reference sequence). Trimming removed 1 base at V and 1 base at J, with 10 bases between. CDR3 loop: CASSLVTALQETQYF. The DNA of the CDR3 is TGTGCCAGCAGCTTAGTAACAGCCCTCCAAGAGACCCAGTACTTC.

The V and J genes are TRBV30 and TRBJ2-2; tentatively, D is TRBD2 (5 bases). The V gene's germline CDR1 is GTSNPN and CDR2 SVGIG (reference sequence). The CDR3 consists of 15 residues. V lost 2 bases and J 2 bases, leaving 12 bases between the germline ends. The CDR3 sequence is CAWSPGLANTGELFF. CDR3 in DNA: TGTGCCTGGAGTCCCGGGCTAGCAAACACCGGGGAGCTGTTTTTT. The full variable domain, its missing parts supplied by reference TRBV30 and TRBJ2-2, is SQTIHQWPATLVQPVGSPLSLECTVEGTSNPNLYWYRQAAGRGLQLLFYSVGIGQISSEVPQNLSASRPQDRQFILSSKKLLLSDSGFYLCAWSPGLANTGELFFGEGSRLTVL.

This rearrangement joins TRBV28 to TRBJ1-5; TRBD1 agrees at 8 bases. Losses at the gene ends were 3 bases for V and 3 bases for J; bases not matched to a gene: 1. Germline V gives CDR1 MDHEN, CDR2 SYDVKM. The CDR3 runs 14 residues. CDR3 loop: CASSFRGPNQPQHF. In nucleotides, the CDR3 is TGTGCCAGCAGTTTCAGGGGGCCCAATCAGCCCCAGCATTTT.